This T cell receptor beta chain was observed in a study of blood T cells in healthy people across ages. Study-wide results and limits: The fall in TCR beta diversity per million T cells was roughly linear with age. Diversity was higher, and naive CD4+ cells more numerous, in long-lived donors than in aged donors. A strong correlation was seen between TCR beta diversity and naive T cell percentage.

The table lists this clonotype with a count of one. Its antigen is not known. The J segment lost 2 bases and the V segment lost 8 bases, leaving 3 bases of the junction unmatched. Germline V CDR1 and CDR2: MNHEY, SMNVEV (reference sequence). CDR3 length: 13 residues. A second PCR, run for about 6 to 11 cycles, used a sample-barcoded 5' primer plus a J-beta primer mix. Each cDNA was tagged by a template-switch adaptor containing 12 random nucleotides. TCRdb processed the 5' RACE reads anew with MiXCR; each CDR3 protein has one entry. The table includes approximately 800,000 distinct CDR3 sequences, approximately 65% detected once.

This sequence was found in a man aged 30-40 years in good health. Sequencing used blood. The chain joins TRBV27 to TRBJ1-2; 9 bases fit TRBD1. This chain's CDR3 is CASYGQGNYGYTF. In DNA, the CDR3 is TGTGCCAGCTATGGACAGGGGAACTATGGCTACACCTTC.